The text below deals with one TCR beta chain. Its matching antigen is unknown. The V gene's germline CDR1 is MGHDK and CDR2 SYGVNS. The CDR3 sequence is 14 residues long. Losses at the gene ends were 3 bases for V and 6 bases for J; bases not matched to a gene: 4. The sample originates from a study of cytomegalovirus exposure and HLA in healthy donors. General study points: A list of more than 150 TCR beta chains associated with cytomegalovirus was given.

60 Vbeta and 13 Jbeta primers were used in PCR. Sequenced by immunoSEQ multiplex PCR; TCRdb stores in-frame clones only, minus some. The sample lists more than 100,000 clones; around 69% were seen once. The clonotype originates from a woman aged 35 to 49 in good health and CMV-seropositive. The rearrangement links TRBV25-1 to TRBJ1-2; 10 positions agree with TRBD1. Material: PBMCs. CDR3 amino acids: CASSDRTGGNGYTF. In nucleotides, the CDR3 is TGTGCCAGCAGTGACCGGACAGGGGGTAATGGCTACACCTTC.